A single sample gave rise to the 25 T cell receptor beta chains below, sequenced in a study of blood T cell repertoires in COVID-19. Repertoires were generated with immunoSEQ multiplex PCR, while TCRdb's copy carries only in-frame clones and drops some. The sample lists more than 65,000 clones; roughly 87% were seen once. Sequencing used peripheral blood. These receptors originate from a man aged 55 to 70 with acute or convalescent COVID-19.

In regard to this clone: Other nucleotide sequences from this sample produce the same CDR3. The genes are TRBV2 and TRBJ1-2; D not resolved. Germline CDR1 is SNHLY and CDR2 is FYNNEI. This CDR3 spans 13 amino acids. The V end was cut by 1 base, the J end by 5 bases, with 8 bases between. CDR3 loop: CASSEGTAYGYTF. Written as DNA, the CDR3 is TGTGCCAGCAGTGAAGGTACAGCTTATGGCTACACCTTC.

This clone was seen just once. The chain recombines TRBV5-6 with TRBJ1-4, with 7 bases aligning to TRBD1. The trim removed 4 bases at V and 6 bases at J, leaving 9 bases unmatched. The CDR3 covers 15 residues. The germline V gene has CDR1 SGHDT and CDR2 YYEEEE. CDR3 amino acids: CASSGPGQSYEKLFF. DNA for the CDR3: TGTGCCAGCAGCGGCCCGGGACAGTCTTATGAAAAACTGTTTTTT.

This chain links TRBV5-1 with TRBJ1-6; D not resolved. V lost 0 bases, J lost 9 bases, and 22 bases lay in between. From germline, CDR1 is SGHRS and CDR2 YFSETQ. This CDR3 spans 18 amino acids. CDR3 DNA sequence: TGCGCCAGCAGCTTGGCCACGCGAGGTCCAGACGGTATTTCACCCCTCCACTTT. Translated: CASSLATRGPDGISPLHF.

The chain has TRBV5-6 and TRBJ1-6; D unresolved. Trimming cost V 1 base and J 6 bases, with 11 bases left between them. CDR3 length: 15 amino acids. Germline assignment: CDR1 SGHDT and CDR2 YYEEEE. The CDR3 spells CASSLLRSGNSPLHF. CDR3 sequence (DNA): TGTGCCAGCAGCTTGTTGCGATCGGGTAATTCACCCCTCCACTTT.

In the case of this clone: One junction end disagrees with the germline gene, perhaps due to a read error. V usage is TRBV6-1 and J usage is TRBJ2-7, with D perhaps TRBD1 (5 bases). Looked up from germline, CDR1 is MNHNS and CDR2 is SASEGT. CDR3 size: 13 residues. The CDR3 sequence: CASSEAMAGAVDF. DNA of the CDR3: TGTGCCAGCAGTGAAGCCATGGCTGGGGCTGTTGACTTC.

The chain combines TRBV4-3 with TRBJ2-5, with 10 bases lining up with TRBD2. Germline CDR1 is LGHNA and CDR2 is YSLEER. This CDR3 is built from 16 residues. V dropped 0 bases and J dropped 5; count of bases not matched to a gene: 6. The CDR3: CASSQESGGAFETQYF. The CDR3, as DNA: TGCGCCAGCAGCCAAGAAAGCGGGGGGGCTTTCGAGACCCAGTACTTC.

CDR3 loop: CASSLEGSNQPQHF. In DNA, the CDR3 is TGTGCCAGCAGTCTGGAGGGGAGCAATCAGCCCCAGCATTTT. This chain joins TRBV2 and TRBJ1-5, with D possibly matching TRBD1 (5 bases). Trimming left V 5 bases short and J 1 base short, with 9 bases between. Germline V gene data show CDR1 as SNHLY and CDR2 as FYNNEI. This CDR3 has 14 residues.

CDR3 in amino acids: CASSEQAGINTEAFF. The CDR3 DNA reads as TGTGCCAGCAGTGAACAGGCGGGAATAAACACTGAAGCTTTCTTT. This chain uses TRBV2 with TRBJ1-1; D is uncertain. This CDR3 region has 15 residues. Per germline, CDR1 SNHLY and CDR2 FYNNEI. Deletions cut 2 bases from V and 2 bases from J, with 12 bases between.

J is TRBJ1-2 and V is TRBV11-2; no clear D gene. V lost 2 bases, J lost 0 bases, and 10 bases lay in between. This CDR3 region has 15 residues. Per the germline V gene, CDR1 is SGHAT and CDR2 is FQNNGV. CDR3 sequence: CASSLTHNANYGYTF. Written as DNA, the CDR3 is TGTGCCAGCAGCTTAACACACAACGCTAACTATGGCTACACCTTC.

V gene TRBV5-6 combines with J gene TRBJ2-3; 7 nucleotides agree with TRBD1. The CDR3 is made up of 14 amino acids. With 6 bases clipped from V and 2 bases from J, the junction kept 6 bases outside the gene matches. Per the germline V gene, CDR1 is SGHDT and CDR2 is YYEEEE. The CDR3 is CASKPGQITDTQYF. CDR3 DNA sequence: TGTGCCAGCAAGCCGGGACAGATCACAGATACGCAGTATTTT.

CDR3 sequence (DNA): TGTGCCAGCAGTTACACCGACTTTGATCAGCCCCAGCATTTT. Translated, it gives CASSYTDFDQPQHF. The chain recombines TRBV6-6 with TRBJ1-5, with D unresolved. Deletions cut 2 bases from V and 5 bases from J, with 10 bases between. Germline CDR1 MNHNY, CDR2 SVGAGI (reference sequence). The length of the CDR3 is 14 residues.

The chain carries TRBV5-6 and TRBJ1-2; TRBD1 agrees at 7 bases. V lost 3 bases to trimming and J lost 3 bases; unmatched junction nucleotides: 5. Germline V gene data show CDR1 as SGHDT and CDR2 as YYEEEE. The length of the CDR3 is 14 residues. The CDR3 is CASSWGTADYGYTF. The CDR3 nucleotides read TGTGCCAGCAGCTGGGGGACAGCGGACTATGGCTACACCTTC. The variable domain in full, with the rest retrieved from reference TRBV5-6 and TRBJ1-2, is DAGVTQSPTHLIKTRGQQVTLRCSPKSGHDTVSWYQQALGQGPQFIFQYYEEEERQRGNFPDRFSGHQFPNYSSELNVNALLLGDSALYLCASSWGTADYGYTFGSGTRLTVV.

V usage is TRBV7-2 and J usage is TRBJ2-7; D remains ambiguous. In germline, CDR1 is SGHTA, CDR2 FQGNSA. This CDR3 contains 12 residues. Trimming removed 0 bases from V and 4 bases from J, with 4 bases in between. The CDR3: CASSLARYEQYF. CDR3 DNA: TGTGCCAGCAGCTTAGCGCGGTACGAGCAGTACTTC.

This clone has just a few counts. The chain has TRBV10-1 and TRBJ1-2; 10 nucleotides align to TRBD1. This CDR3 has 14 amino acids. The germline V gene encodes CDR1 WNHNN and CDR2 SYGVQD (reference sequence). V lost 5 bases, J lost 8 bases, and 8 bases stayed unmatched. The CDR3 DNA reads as TGCGCCAGCAGTCCTCGGGACAGGGGATACGGCTACACCTTC. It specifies CASSPRDRGYGYTF.

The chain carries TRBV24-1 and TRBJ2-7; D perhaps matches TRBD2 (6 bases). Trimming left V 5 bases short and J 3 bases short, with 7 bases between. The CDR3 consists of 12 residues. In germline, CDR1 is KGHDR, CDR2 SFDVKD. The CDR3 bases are TGTGCCACCAGTGCGGAGGGCTACGAGCAGTACTTC. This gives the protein CATSAEGYEQYF.

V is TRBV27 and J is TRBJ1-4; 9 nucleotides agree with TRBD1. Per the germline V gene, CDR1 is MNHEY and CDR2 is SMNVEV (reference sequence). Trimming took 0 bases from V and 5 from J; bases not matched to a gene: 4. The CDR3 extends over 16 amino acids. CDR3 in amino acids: CASSLSVGTGNEKLFF. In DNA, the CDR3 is TGTGCCAGCAGTTTATCGGTCGGGACAGGGAATGAAAAACTGTTTTTT.

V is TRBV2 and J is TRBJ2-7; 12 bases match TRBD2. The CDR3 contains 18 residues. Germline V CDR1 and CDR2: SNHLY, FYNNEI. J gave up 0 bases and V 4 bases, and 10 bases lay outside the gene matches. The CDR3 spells CASSVPKTSGGNSYEQYF. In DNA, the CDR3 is TGTGCCAGCAGTGTCCCGAAGACTAGCGGGGGAAACTCCTACGAGCAGTACTTC.

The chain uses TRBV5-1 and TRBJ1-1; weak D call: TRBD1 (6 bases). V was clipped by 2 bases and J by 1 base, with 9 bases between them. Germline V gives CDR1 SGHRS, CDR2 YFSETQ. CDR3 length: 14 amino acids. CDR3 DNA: TGCGCCAGCAGCTTTACACAGGGGAACACTGAAGCTTTCTTT. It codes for CASSFTQGNTEAFF.

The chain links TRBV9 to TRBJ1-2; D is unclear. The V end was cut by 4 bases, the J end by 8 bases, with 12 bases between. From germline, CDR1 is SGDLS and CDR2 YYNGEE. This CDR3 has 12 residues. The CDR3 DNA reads TGTGCCAGCAGCCTCATCACGGGAGGCTACACCTTC. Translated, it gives CASSLITGGYTF. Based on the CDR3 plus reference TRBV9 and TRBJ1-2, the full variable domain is DSGVTQTPKHLITATGQRVTLRCSPRSGDLSVYWYQQSLDQGLQFLIQYYNGEERAKGNILERFSAQQFPDLHSELNLSSLELGDSALYFCASSLITGGYTFGSGTRLTVV.

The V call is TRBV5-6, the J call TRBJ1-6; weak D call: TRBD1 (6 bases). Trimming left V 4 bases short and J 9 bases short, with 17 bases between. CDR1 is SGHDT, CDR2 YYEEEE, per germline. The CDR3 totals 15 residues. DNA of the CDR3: TGTGCCAGCAGCACGGACAGCGTGGATGGTTCACCCCTCCACTTT. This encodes CASSTDSVDGSPLHF. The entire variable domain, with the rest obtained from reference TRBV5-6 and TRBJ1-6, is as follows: DAGVTQSPTHLIKTRGQQVTLRCSPKSGHDTVSWYQQALGQGPQFIFQYYEEEERQRGNFPDRFSGHQFPNYSSELNVNALLLGDSALYLCASSTDSVDGSPLHFGNGTRLTVT.

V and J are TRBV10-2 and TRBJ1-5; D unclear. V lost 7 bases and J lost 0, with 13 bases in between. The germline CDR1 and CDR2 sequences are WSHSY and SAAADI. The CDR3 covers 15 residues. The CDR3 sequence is CASKNSPNSNQPQHF. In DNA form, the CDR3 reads TGCGCCAGCAAAAACAGCCCGAATAGCAATCAGCCCCAGCATTTT.

CDR3 sequence (DNA): TGTGCCAGCTCACCACCTGCTCAAGCAAGTGAAAAACTGTTTTTT. Translated: CASSPPAQASEKLFF. V and J are TRBV18 and TRBJ1-4; D unclear. The CDR3 is 15 residues long. Germline CDR1 is KGHSH and CDR2 is LQKENI. Trimming removed 0 bases from V and 7 bases from J, with 12 bases in between. Variable domain in full (rest from reference TRBV18 and TRBJ1-4): NAGVMQNPRHLVRRRGQEARLRCSPMKGHSHVYWYRQLPEEGLKFMVYLQKENIIDESGMPKERFSAEFPKEGPSILRIQQVVRGDSAAYFCASSPPAQASEKLFFGSGTQLSVL.

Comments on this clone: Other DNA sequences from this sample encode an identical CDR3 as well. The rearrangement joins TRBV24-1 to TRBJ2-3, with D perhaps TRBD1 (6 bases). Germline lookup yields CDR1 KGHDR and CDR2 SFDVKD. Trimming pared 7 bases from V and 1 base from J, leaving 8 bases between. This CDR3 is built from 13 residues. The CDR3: CATSRQGTDTQYF. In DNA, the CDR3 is TGTGCCACCAGCCGACAGGGCACAGATACGCAGTATTTT.

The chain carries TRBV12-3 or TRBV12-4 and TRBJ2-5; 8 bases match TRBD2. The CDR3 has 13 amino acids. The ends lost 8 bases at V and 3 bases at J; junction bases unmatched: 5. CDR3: CASVERGKETQYF. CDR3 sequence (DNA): TGTGCCAGCGTTGAGCGGGGGAAAGAGACCCAGTACTTC.

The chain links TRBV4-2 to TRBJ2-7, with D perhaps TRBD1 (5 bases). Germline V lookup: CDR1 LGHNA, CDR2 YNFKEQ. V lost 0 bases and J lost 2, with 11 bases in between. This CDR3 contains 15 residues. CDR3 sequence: CASSQEWQGTYEQYF. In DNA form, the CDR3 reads TGTGCCAGCAGCCAAGAGTGGCAGGGTACCTACGAGCAGTACTTC.